This T cell receptor beta chain comes out of a study of OX40 agonist ivuxolimab in advanced cancers. Study at large: An agonistic anti-OX40 (CD134) antibody, ivuxolimab, was used to treat the patients.

Sequencing used immunoSEQ multiplex PCR; TCRdb keeps in-frame clones, though not all of them. The table has fewer than 30,000 clones, 82% seen once. The sequence derives from an adult with an advanced solid tumor such as melanoma, head and neck, liver or kidney cancer. The material sequenced was CD4+ or CD8+ T cells sorted from blood, taken in a trial of the OX40 agonist ivuxolimab.

This chain's CDR3 is CAINSAGGTEAFF. The CDR3, as DNA: TGTGCCATCAACAGCGCCGGGGGCACTGAAGCTTTCTTT. V and J are TRBV10-3 and TRBJ1-1, with D possibly matching TRBD1 (5 bases). Germline V gene sequence: CDR1 ENHRY, CDR2 SYGVKD. The CDR3 has 13 amino acids. V was trimmed by 7 bases and J by 4 bases, leaving 13 bases between them.